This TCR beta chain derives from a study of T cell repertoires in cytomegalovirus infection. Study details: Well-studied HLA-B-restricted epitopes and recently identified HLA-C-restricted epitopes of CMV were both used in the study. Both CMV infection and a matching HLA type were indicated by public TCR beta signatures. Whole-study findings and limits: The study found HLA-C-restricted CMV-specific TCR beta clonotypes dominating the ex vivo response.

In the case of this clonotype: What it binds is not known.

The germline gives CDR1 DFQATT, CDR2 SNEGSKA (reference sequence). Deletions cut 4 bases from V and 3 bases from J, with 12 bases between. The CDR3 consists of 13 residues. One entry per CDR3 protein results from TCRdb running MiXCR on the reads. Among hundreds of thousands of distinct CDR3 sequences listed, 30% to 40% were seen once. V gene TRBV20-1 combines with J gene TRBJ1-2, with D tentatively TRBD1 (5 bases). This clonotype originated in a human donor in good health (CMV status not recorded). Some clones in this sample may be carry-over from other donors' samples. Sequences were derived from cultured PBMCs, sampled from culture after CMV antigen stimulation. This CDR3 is CSAKRPQDYGYTF. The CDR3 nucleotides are TGCAGTGCTAAAAGGCCACAGGACTATGGCTACACCTTC.